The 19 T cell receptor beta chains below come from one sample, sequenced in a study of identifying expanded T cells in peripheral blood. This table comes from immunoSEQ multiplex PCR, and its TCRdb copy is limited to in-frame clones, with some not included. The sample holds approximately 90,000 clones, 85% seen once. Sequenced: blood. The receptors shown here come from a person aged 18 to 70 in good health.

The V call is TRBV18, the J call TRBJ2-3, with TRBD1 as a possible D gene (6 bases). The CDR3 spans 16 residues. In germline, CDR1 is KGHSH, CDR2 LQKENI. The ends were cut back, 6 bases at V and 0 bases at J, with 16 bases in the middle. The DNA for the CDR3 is TGTGCCAGCTCCCAGAACTACGACAGGAGCACAGATACGCAGTATTTT. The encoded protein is CASSQNYDRSTDTQYF.

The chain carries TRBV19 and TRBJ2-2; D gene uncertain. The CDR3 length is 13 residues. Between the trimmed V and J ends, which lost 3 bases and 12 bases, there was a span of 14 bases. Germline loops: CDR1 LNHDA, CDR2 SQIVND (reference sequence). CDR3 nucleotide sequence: TGTGCCAGTAGTATCTTACCCTGGGCCCAGCTGTTTTTT. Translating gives CASSILPWAQLFF.

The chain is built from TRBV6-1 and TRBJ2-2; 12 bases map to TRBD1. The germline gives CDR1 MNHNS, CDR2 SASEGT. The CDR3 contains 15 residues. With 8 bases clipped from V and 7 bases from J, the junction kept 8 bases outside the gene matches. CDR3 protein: CASPGDRGHGGELFF. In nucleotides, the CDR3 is TGTGCCAGCCCCGGGGACAGGGGGCATGGCGGGGAGCTGTTTTTT.

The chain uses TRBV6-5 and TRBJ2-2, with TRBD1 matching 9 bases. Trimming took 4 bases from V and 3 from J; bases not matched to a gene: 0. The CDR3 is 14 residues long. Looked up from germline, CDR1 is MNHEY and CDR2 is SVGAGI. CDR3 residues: CASSWTGDTGELFF. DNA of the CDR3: TGTGCCAGCAGTTGGACAGGGGACACCGGGGAGCTGTTTTTT.

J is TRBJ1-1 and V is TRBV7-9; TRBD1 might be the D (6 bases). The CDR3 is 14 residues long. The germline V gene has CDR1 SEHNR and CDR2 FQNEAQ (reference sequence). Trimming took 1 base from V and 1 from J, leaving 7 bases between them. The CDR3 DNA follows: TGTGCCAGCAGCTTAGGACAGGAGAACACTGAAGCTTTCTTT. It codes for CASSLGQENTEAFF. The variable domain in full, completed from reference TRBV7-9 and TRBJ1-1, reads DTGVSQNPRHKITKRGQNVTFRCDPISEHNRLYWYRQTLGQGPEFLTYFQNEAQLEKSRLLSDRFSAERPKGSFSTLEIQRTEQGDSAMYLCASSLGQENTEAFFGQGTRLTVV.

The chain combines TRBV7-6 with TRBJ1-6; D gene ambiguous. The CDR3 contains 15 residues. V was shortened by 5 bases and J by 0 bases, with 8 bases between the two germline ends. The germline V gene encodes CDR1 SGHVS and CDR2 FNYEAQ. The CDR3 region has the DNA TGTGCCAGCAGCCTACACAGCTCCTATAATTCACCCCTCCACTTT. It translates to CASSLHSSYNSPLHF.

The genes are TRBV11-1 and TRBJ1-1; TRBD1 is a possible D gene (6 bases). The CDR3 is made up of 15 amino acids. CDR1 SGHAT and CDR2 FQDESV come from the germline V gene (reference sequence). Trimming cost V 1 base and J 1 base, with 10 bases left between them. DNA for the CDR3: TGTGCCAGCAGCTTAGGGGGGGACAAGAACACTGAAGCTTTCTTT. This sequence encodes CASSLGGDKNTEAFF.

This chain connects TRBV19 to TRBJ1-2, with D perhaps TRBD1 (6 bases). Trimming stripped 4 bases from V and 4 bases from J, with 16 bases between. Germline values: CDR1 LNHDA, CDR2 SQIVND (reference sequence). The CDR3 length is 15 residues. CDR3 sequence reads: CASSTGGGGIYGYTF. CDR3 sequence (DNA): TGTGCCAGTAGTACCGGAGGGGGTGGGATCTATGGCTACACCTTC.

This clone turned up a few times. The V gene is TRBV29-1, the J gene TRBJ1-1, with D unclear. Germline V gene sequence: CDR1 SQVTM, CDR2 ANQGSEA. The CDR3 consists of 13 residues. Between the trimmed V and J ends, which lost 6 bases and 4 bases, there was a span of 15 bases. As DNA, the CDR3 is TGCAGCGTCCTCTTGGGTGGATCCACTGAAGCTTTCTTT. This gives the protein CSVLLGGSTEAFF.

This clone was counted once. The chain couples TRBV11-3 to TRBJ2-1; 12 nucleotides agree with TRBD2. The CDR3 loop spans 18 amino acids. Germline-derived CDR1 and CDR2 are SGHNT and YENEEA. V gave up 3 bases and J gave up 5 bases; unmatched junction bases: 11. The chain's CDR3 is CASSFGLAGGVKNNEQFF. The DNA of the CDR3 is TGTGCCAGCAGCTTTGGGCTAGCGGGGGGGGTAAAGAACAATGAGCAGTTCTTC.

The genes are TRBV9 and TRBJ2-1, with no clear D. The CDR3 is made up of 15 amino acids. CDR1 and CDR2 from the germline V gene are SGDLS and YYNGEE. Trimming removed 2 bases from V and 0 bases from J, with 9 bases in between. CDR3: CASSVGLSSYNEQFF. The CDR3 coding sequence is TGTGCCAGCAGCGTCGGCCTAAGCTCCTACAATGAGCAGTTCTTC.

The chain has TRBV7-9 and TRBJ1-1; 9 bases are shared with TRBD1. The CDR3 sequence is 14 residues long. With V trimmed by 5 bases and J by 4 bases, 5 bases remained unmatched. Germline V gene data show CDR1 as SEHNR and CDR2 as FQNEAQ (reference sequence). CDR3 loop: CASSPKTGGTEAFF. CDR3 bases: TGTGCCAGCAGCCCTAAGACAGGGGGCACTGAAGCTTTCTTT.

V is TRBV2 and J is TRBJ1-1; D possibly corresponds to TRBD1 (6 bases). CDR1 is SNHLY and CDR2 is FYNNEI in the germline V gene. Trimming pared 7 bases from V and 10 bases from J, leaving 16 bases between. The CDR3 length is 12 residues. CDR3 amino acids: CASTQGSLGAFF. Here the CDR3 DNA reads TGTGCCAGCACCCAGGGGTCTTTAGGAGCTTTCTTT.

This CDR3 is CASSFSVRDRLGPEAFF. In DNA form, the CDR3 reads TGTGCCAGCAGTTTCTCAGTCCGGGACAGGCTCGGCCCTGAAGCTTTCTTT. This rearrangement joins TRBV27 to TRBJ1-1; 8 nucleotides line up with TRBD1. This CDR3 has 17 amino acids. The junction had 15 bases not matched to a gene; V was cut back by 3 bases and J by 6 bases. CDR1 and CDR2 from the germline V gene are MNHEY and SMNVEV (reference sequence).

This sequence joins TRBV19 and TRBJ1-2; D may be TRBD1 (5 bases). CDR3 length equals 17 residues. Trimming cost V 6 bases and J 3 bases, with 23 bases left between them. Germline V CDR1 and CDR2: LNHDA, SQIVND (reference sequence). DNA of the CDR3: TGTGCCAGTAGCCTCACGGTCGCGGGGGTAGGGTACTATGGCTACACCTTC. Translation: CASSLTVAGVGYYGYTF.

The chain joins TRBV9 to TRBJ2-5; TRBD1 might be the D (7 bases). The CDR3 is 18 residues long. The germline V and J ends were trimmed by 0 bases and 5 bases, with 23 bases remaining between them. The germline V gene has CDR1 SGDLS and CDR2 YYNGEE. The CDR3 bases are TGTGCCAGCAGCGTAGAGAGGGGGGATGGGACAGCCGGGGAGACCCAGTACTTC. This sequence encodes CASSVERGDGTAGETQYF.

The CDR3 DNA follows: TGCGCCAGCAGGCCCGGACTAGCGGGGGAGACCCAGTACTTC. This translates into CASRPGLAGETQYF. V usage is TRBV5-1 and J usage is TRBJ2-5, with 12 bases aligning to TRBD2. CDR1 SGHRS and CDR2 YFSETQ come from the germline V gene. CDR3 length equals 14 residues. J was trimmed by 5 bases and V by 5 bases; bases with no gene match: 4.

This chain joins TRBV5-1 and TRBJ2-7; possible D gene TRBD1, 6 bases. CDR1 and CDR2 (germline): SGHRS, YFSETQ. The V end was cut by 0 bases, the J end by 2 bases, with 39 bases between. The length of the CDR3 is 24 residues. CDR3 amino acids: CASSLALRGKVESYEPVFPYEQYF. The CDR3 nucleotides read TGCGCCAGCAGCTTGGCCCTCAGGGGCAAGGTCGAATCCTACGAGCCAGTTTTCCCCTACGAGCAGTACTTC.

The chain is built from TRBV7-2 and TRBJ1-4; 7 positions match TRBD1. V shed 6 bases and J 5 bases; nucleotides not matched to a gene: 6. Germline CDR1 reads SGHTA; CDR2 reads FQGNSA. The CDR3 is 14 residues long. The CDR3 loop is CASRGGRFNEKLFF. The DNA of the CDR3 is TGTGCCAGCAGAGGGGGCAGGTTCAATGAAAAACTGTTTTTT.